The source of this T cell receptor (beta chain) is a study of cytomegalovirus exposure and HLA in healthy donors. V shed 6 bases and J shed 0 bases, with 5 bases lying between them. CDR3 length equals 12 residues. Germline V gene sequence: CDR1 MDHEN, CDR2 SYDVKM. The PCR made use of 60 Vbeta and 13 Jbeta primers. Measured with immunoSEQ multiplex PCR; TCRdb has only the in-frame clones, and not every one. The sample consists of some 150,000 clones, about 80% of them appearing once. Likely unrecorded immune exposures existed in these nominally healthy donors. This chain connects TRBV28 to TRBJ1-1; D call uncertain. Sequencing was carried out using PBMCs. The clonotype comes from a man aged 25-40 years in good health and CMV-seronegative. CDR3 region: CASRSLNTEAFF. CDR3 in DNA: TGTGCCAGCAGGTCCTTGAACACTGAAGCTTTCTTT.